This T cell receptor (beta chain) was sequenced for a study of molecular identifiers for immune sequencing clone quantification. Listed TCR primers, together with previously described methods, were used for the bulk TCR libraries. TCRdb processed the PCR reads anew with MiXCR; each CDR3 protein has one entry. Among some 320,000 distinct CDR3 sequences listed, about a fifth were seen once. The CDR3 loop spans 12 amino acids. Trimming pared 4 bases from V and 12 bases from J, leaving 15 bases between. The germline CDR1 and CDR2 sequences are MNHEY and SVGAGI. Study results and caveats: Whereas clones above 20 RNA copies held under 1% of naive-cell molecules, they held over 98% of effector molecules.

A note on this clonotype: Its specificity is not known.

Sequencing was carried out using naive CD8+ T cells from blood, with Jurkat cell RNA spiked in. Specified subset: FACS-sorted CD8+CD4-CCR7+CD45RA+ naive T cells. The chain uses TRBV6-5 and TRBJ1-2, with a weak D call TRBD1 (5 bases). The sequence was obtained from a human donor in good health. Some libraries in this study had Jurkat cell RNA spiked in. The CDR3 sequence: CASSWGGSGHTF. In nucleotides, the CDR3 is TGTGCCAGCAGTTGGGGGGGTAGCGGCCACACCTTC.